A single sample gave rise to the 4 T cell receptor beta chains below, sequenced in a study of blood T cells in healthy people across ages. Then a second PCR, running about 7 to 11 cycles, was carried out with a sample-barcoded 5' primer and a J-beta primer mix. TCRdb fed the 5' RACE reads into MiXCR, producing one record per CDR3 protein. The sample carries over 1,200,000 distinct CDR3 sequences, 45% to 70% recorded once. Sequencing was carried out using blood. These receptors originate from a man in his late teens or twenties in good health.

The CDR3 loop reads CASSPKTADEQFF. The CDR3 DNA sequence: TGTGCCAGCAGTCCAAAGACAGCGGACGAGCAGTTCTTC. The V gene is TRBV2, the J gene TRBJ2-1; possibly TRBD1 or TRBD2 for D (5 bases each). V lost 5 bases to trimming and J lost 10 bases, with 15 bases between them. CDR1 is SNHLY, CDR2 FYNNEI, per germline. The CDR3 runs to 13 residues.

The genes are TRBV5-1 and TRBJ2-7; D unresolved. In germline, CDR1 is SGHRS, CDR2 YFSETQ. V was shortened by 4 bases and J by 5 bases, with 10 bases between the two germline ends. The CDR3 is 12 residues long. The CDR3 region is CASSPTIDEQYF. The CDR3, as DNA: TGCGCCAGCAGCCCGACCATCGACGAGCAGTACTTC.

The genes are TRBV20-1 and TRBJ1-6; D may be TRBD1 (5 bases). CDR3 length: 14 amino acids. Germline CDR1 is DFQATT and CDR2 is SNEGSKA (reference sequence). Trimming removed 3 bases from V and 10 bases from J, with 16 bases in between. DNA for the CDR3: TGCAGTGCTAGCGCCCCGGGGGATCGATCACCCCTCCACTTT. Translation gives CSASAPGDRSPLHF.

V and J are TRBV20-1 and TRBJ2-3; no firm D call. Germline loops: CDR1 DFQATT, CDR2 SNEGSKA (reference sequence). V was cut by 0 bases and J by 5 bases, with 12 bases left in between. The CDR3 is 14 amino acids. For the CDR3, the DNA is TGCAGTGCTAGAGATACCCGGGCTCTAGATACGCAGTATTTT. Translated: CSARDTRALDTQYF.